This T cell receptor beta chain was identified in a study of blood T cell repertoires in COVID-19. The data were produced by immunoSEQ multiplex PCR, yet TCRdb's version contains in-frame clones alone and is incomplete. The data hold hundreds of thousands of clones, with approximately 87% observed a single time. CDR3 length equals 12 residues. J lost 6 bases, V lost 5 bases, and 2 bases had no gene match. Germline CDR1 SEHNR, CDR2 FQNEAQ (reference sequence). The sample taken for sequencing was peripheral blood. This receptor was obtained from a woman aged 45-65 years with COVID-19, enrolled during active disease. The chain combines TRBV7-9 with TRBJ1-1; 8 bases line up with TRBD1. Here the CDR3 reads CASSAGGSEAFF. CDR3 DNA sequence: TGTGCCAGCAGCGCAGGGGGCTCTGAAGCTTTCTTT.